This T cell receptor beta chain was captured in a study of cytomegalovirus exposure and HLA in healthy donors. The PCR ran on 60 Vbeta and 13 Jbeta primers. TCRdb keeps only in-frame clones here, not all; method: immunoSEQ multiplex PCR. The sample records 160,000 or so clones, 82% being singletons. From germline, CDR1 is KGHSH and CDR2 LQKENI. Trimming stripped 3 bases from V and 6 bases from J, with 18 bases between. This CDR3 has 15 residues. The chain has TRBV18 and TRBJ2-7, with TRBD1 as a possible D gene (6 bases). Sequenced material: PBMCs. This sequence originates from a woman in her forties or fifties in good health and CMV-seronegative. CDR3 nucleotides: TGTGCCAGCTCACCCACCCGGGAAGGGGGTGGCGAGCAGTACTTC. Amino acids: CASSPTREGGGEQYF.